This entry is about one TCR beta chain. The junction does not match germline at one end; this may be a read error. These data originate in a study of blood T cell repertoires in COVID-19. Grouping used clinical history reported by participants in a survey and questionnaire. Clones were read by immunoSEQ multiplex PCR, and TCRdb kept only the in-frame ones, dropping some. The sample carries some 250,000 clones, around 85% recorded once. The sequence came from a woman between 40 and 55 years old with acute COVID-19. Sequenced input: PBMCs or T cells enriched from blood (not recorded which).

In nucleotides, the CDR3 is TGTGCCACCCGACTAGCGGAACTATACAATGAGCAATTCTTC. This encodes CATRLAELYNEQFF. The chain employs TRBV6-5 and TRBJ2-1, with 9 bases that match TRBD2. Germline loops: CDR1 MNHEY, CDR2 SVGAGI. CDR3 size: 14 residues.